One and the same sample provided the 27 T cell receptor beta chains below, sequenced in a study of T cell clonotyping in hematopoietic cell transplantation. Clones were sequenced by immunoSEQ multiplex PCR, and TCRdb holds only the in-frame ones, with some missing. This repertoire shows some 29,000 clones, about 93% found once; its top ten account for about 10%. Sequencing was performed on PBMCs, taken 100 days after allogeneic stem cell transplant. Receptors originate from a female patient aged 50 to 65 who had an allogeneic stem cell transplant from a related donor, so the T cells may come from the graft donor. Some clones in this sample may be carry-over from other donors' samples.

The CDR3 loop is CASSLGRVVYGELFF. The CDR3 coding sequence is TGTGCCAGCAGCTTGGGAAGGGTGGTCTACGGGGAGCTGTTTTTT. The V and J genes are TRBV5-4 and TRBJ2-2; D not resolved. Trimming pared 0 bases from V and 7 bases from J, leaving 13 bases between. The germline gives CDR1 SGHNT, CDR2 YYREEE (reference sequence). The length of the CDR3 is 15 residues.

The CDR3 loop reads CASRLRGGAEAFF. The CDR3 DNA reads TGTGCCAGTAGACTTAGGGGGGGAGCTGAAGCTTTCTTT. The genes are TRBV19 and TRBJ1-1; weak D call: TRBD1 (6 bases). V was trimmed by 6 bases and J by 6 bases, leaving 14 bases between them. The CDR3 sequence is 13 residues long. Germline lookup yields CDR1 LNHDA and CDR2 SQIVND (reference sequence).

This chain connects TRBV4-3 to TRBJ1-5; D is ambiguous. Trimming removed 0 bases from V and 3 bases from J, with 9 bases in between. Germline-derived CDR1 and CDR2 are LGHNA and YSLEER. The CDR3 contains 15 residues. CDR3 bases: TGCGCCAGCAGCCAAGATGGACGGTCCAATCAGCCCCAGCATTTT. Encoded protein: CASSQDGRSNQPQHF.

The chain combines TRBV18 with TRBJ1-5; D is unclear. V lost 4 bases, J lost 3 bases, and 10 bases lay in between. CDR3 length: 14 amino acids. CDR1 KGHSH and CDR2 LQKENI come from the germline V gene. CDR3: CASSHGDNNQPQHF. Written as DNA, the CDR3 is TGTGCCAGCTCACACGGGGATAACAATCAGCCCCAGCATTTT.

The chain recombines TRBV5-1 with TRBJ2-7; TRBD1 matches 12 bases. This CDR3 contains 14 residues. Trimming took 5 bases from V and 7 from J; bases not matched to a gene: 7. The germline CDR1 and CDR2 sequences are SGHRS and YFSETQ. CDR3 nucleotide sequence: TGCGCCAGCAGGATGGGACAGGGGGCGCGGGAGCAGTACTTC. The encoded protein is CASRMGQGAREQYF.

This rearrangement joins TRBV6-5 to TRBJ1-5, with 8 bases fitting TRBD1. The ends lost 5 bases at V and 11 bases at J; junction bases unmatched: 8. Germline lookup yields CDR1 MNHEY and CDR2 SVGAGI. The CDR3 contains 13 residues. CDR3 sequence (DNA): TGTGCCAGCAGTCCAGGGGGCGCGGAGACCCAGCATTTT. Translation gives CASSPGGAETQHF.

V is TRBV5-3 and J is TRBJ2-3, with 7 bases fitting TRBD2. TRBV5-3 is given ORF status, its function remaining uncertain. The CDR3 contains 11 residues. The V gene end was trimmed by 8 bases and the J gene end by 4 bases; junction bases not matched to a gene: 1. This CDR3 is CARGGSDTQYF. The CDR3 DNA sequence: TGTGCCAGGGGGGGGTCAGATACGCAGTATTTT.

The chain employs TRBV6-5 and TRBJ2-2; D possibly corresponds to TRBD1 (6 bases). Germline CDR1 and CDR2: MNHEY and SVGAGI. Trimming pared 0 bases from V and 7 bases from J, leaving 9 bases between. The CDR3 length is 14 residues. In DNA form, the CDR3 reads TGTGCCAGCAGTTACTCAGGGGGAGTCGGGGAGCTGTTTTTT. Protein product: CASSYSGGVGELFF.

The rearrangement links TRBV29-1 to TRBJ2-3, with D possibly called TRBD1 or TRBD2 (5 bases each). The ends were cut back, 5 bases at V and 5 bases at J, with 14 bases in the middle. In germline, CDR1 is SQVTM, CDR2 ANQGSEA. The CDR3 consists of 13 residues. Here the CDR3 DNA reads TGCAGCGTTTCATTGGGGGTGAGAGATACGCAGTATTTT. Residues: CSVSLGVRDTQYF.

CDR3 in amino acids: CASGTSLSYEQYF. CDR3 in DNA: TGTGCCAGCGGGACATCCCTTTCCTACGAGCAGTACTTC. The genes are TRBV21-1 and TRBJ2-7; TRBD1 was called by the table and not checked on the DNA. TRBV21-1 is a pseudogene locus. This CDR3 has 13 residues.

This rearrangement joins TRBV9 to TRBJ1-3, with D possibly TRBD1 on 5 matching bases. Between the trimmed V and J ends, which lost 2 bases and 8 bases, there was a span of 20 bases. The CDR3 has 16 residues. CDR1 is SGDLS and CDR2 is YYNGEE in the germline V gene. CDR3 bases: TGTGCCAGCAGCGTCGGGGCCGGGCCTGGTTTAGACACCATATATTTT. This sequence encodes CASSVGAGPGLDTIYF.

The rearrangement uses TRBV5-1 and TRBJ1-1; TRBD1 is a possible D gene (6 bases). The V and J ends lost 0 bases and 7 bases respectively, with 7 bases between them. From germline, CDR1 is SGHRS and CDR2 YFSETQ. The CDR3 is made up of 12 amino acids. The DNA of the CDR3 is TGCGCCAGCAGCTTGGAGGGGGATGAAGCTTTCTTT. This sequence encodes CASSLEGDEAFF.

The chain carries TRBV27 and TRBJ1-2; TRBD1 is a possible D gene (6 bases). This CDR3 has 14 residues. V shed 3 bases and J shed 1 base, with 9 bases lying between them. Germline CDR1 is MNHEY and CDR2 is SMNVEV (reference sequence). DNA of the CDR3: TGTGCCAGCAGTTTGGGCAGGGGTAACTATGGCTACACCTTC. It is translated as CASSLGRGNYGYTF.

V usage is TRBV6-1 and J usage is TRBJ2-4, with D possibly matching TRBD1 (6 bases). The CDR3 covers 17 residues. In germline, CDR1 is MNHNS, CDR2 SASEGT. Trimming took 0 bases from V and 1 from J, leaving 13 bases between them. CDR3 sequence: CASSEAPYRVAKNIQYF. The CDR3 coding sequence is TGTGCCAGCAGTGAAGCACCTTACAGGGTCGCCAAAAACATTCAGTACTTC.

This clone has a single count. The genes are TRBV11-2 and TRBJ1-2; possible D gene TRBD1, 6 bases. This CDR3 is built from 16 residues. V lost 2 bases and J lost 4, with 17 bases in between. Germline CDR1 is SGHAT and CDR2 is FQNNGV. In DNA, the CDR3 is TGTGCCAGCAGCTTATTCGGAAAGGGGGGGATCTATGGCTACACCTTC. It is translated as CASSLFGKGGIYGYTF.

V usage is TRBV6-6 and J usage is TRBJ2-2; 8 positions match TRBD2. The CDR3 spans 12 residues. The J segment lost 14 bases and the V segment lost 7 bases, leaving 9 bases of the junction unmatched. The germline gives CDR1 MNHNY, CDR2 SVGAGI (reference sequence). The CDR3 loop reads CASIPSGPPLFF. CDR3 nucleotide sequence: TGTGCCAGCATCCCTAGCGGGCCGCCTCTGTTTTTT.

CDR3 DNA sequence: TGTGCCAGCAGTGTAAGCCTAGATTACAATGAGCAGTTCTTC. Translation: CASSVSLDYNEQFF. The chain has TRBV2 and TRBJ2-1, with D unresolved. This CDR3 is 14 amino acids long. Germline loops: CDR1 SNHLY, CDR2 FYNNEI. V lost 4 bases, J lost 4 bases, and 11 bases lay in between.

The rearrangement uses TRBV28 and TRBJ1-1; 8 nucleotides match TRBD1. Per germline, CDR1 MDHEN and CDR2 SYDVKM. V shed 7 bases, J shed 4 bases, and the junction held 11 bases outside the gene matches. This CDR3 is 15 amino acids long. For the CDR3, the DNA is TGTGCCAGCATGGGATCAGGGGGCGTCGTCACTGAAGCTTTCTTT. This codes for CASMGSGGVVTEAFF.

This clone was seen a single time. The chain combines TRBV5-1 with TRBJ1-1; D might be TRBD1 (6 bases). V was clipped by 3 bases and J by 3 bases, with 15 bases between them. Germline CDR1 SGHRS, CDR2 YFSETQ. CDR3 length equals 15 residues. CDR3 region: CASSSGVSGDTEAFF. Written as DNA, the CDR3 is TGCGCCAGCAGCTCCGGGGTCTCAGGGGACACTGAAGCTTTCTTT.

This rearrangement joins TRBV5-1 to TRBJ1-1; weak D call: TRBD1 (5 bases). The CDR3 loop spans 13 amino acids. CDR1 and CDR2 from the germline V gene are SGHRS and YFSETQ. V was shortened by 4 bases and J by 7 bases, with 14 bases between the two germline ends. This CDR3 is CASSDTGGNEAFF. CDR3 bases: TGCGCCAGCAGCGACACGGGGGGGAATGAAGCTTTCTTT.

In this sample, this clone turned up once. The chain carries TRBV19 and TRBJ1-6; no definite D call. Per germline, CDR1 LNHDA and CDR2 SQIVND (reference sequence). V shed 1 base and J shed 7 bases, with 5 bases lying between them. The CDR3 runs 13 residues. In DNA, the CDR3 is TGTGCCAGTAGTATAGGCTACAATTCACCCCTCCACTTT. It codes for CASSIGYNSPLHF. Variable domain in full (rest from reference TRBV19 and TRBJ1-6): DGGITQSPKYLFRKEGQNVTLSCEQNLNHDAMYWYRQDPGQGLRLIYYSQIVNDFQKGDIAEGYSVSREKKESFPLTVTSAQKNPTAFYLCASSIGYNSPLHFGNGTRLTVT.

V gene TRBV2 combines with J gene TRBJ1-1; no clear D. V lost 7 bases and J lost 3, with 12 bases in between. Germline CDR1 and CDR2: SNHLY and FYNNEI. The CDR3 has 13 amino acids. The CDR3 here is CASNPGLHTEAFF. The CDR3 nucleotides are TGTGCCAGCAATCCGGGTCTTCACACTGAAGCTTTCTTT.

This chain connects TRBV29-1 to TRBJ2-7, with TRBD1 matching 9 bases. The CDR3 is 14 residues long. CDR1 SQVTM and CDR2 ANQGSEA come from the germline V gene. Trimming took 7 bases from V and 2 from J; bases not matched to a gene: 9. CDR3 sequence: CSAAHGQGPYEQYF. As DNA, the CDR3 is TGCAGCGCTGCTCATGGACAGGGGCCCTACGAGCAGTACTTC.

This rearrangement joins TRBV5-8 to TRBJ2-3; D is undetermined. V lost 3 bases and J lost 4, with 15 bases in between. Germline-derived CDR1 and CDR2 are SGHTS and YDEGEE. The CDR3 spans 15 residues. This CDR3 is CASSSRTLAPDTQYF. CDR3 DNA sequence: TGTGCCAGCAGCTCACGGACCCTTGCACCAGATACGCAGTATTTT. Full variable domain (remainder filled in from reference TRBV5-8 and TRBJ2-3): EAGVTQSPTHLIKTRGQQATLRCSPISGHTSVYWYQQALGLGLQFLLWYDEGEERNRGNFPPRFSGRQFPNYSSELNVNALELEDSALYLCASSSRTLAPDTQYFGPGTRLTVL.

The chain uses TRBV5-1 and TRBJ1-4, with D tentatively TRBD1 (6 bases). V shed 5 bases and J shed 5 bases, with 13 bases lying between them. CDR3 length equals 14 residues. CDR1 and CDR2 from the germline V gene are SGHRS and YFSETQ. In nucleotides, the CDR3 is TGCGCCAGCAGACAACAGGGATCCAATGAAAAACTGTTTTTT. This codes for CASRQQGSNEKLFF.

The chain couples TRBV7-3 to TRBJ1-1; perhaps TRBD1 as D (6 bases). CDR3 length: 14 amino acids. V was cut by 2 bases and J by 3 bases, with 10 bases left in between. In germline, CDR1 is SGHTA, CDR2 FQGTGA. The CDR3: CASSLFPGDTEAFF. The DNA for the CDR3 is TGTGCCAGCAGCTTATTCCCAGGGGACACTGAAGCTTTCTTT. Full variable domain (missing parts from reference TRBV7-3 and TRBJ1-1): GAGVSQTPSNKVTEKGKYVELRCDPISGHTALYWYRQSLGQGPEFLIYFQGTGAADDSGLPNDRFFAVRPEGSVSTLKIQRTERGDSAVYLCASSLFPGDTEAFFGQGTRLTVV.

The chain uses TRBV4-1 and TRBJ2-2, with D possibly TRBD1 on 6 matching bases. The V and J ends lost 1 base and 0 bases respectively, with 12 bases between them. This CDR3 spans 17 amino acids. Germline lookup yields CDR1 MGHRA and CDR2 YSYEKL. CDR3 protein: CASSQVLGHSNTGELFF. In DNA form, the CDR3 reads TGCGCCAGCAGCCAAGTACTGGGACACTCGAACACCGGGGAGCTGTTTTTT.